The 32 T cell receptor beta chains given below trace back to one sample, sequenced in a study of cytomegalovirus exposure and HLA in healthy donors. This PCR relied on a set of 60 Vbeta primers and 13 Jbeta primers. Data came from immunoSEQ multiplex PCR; TCRdb stores just in-frame clones and leaves some out. The sample carries around 200,000 clones, around 79% recorded once. The sequenced sample consisted of PBMCs. The receptors were sampled from a woman aged 25 to 39 in good health and CMV-seropositive.

The sample holds a few counts of this clone. The CDR3 here is CASSASRYEQYF. For the CDR3, the DNA is TGTGCCAGCAGCGCGAGCAGGTACGAGCAGTACTTC. This rearrangement joins TRBV5-4 to TRBJ2-7; D is unresolved. This CDR3 contains 12 residues. Germline CDR1 and CDR2: SGHNT and YYREEE (reference sequence). The ends were cut back, 4 bases at V and 4 bases at J, with 9 bases in the middle.

This sequence joins TRBV4-3 and TRBJ2-7, with D unresolved. Trimming took 0 bases from V and 6 from J, leaving 15 bases between them. Germline V lookup: CDR1 LGHNA, CDR2 YSLEER. There are 15 residues in the CDR3. The CDR3 coding sequence is TGCGCCAGCAGCCAAGATTCTGGGCTTTACTCCGAGCAGTACTTC. This codes for CASSQDSGLYSEQYF.

The chain has TRBV4-1 and TRBJ2-7; tentative D call: TRBD1 (6 bases). The V gene lost 0 bases and the J gene lost 0 bases, with 12 bases spanning the gap. Germline assignment: CDR1 MGHRA and CDR2 YSYEKL. The CDR3 contains 16 residues. CDR3 region: CASSQDWPGDSYEQYF. The CDR3 region has the DNA TGCGCCAGCAGCCAAGATTGGCCAGGGGACTCCTACGAGCAGTACTTC.

The genes are TRBV13 and TRBJ2-7, with 7 bases lining up with TRBD1. CDR3 length equals 16 residues. The trim removed 3 bases at V and 2 bases at J, leaving 10 bases unmatched. Germline V gene lookup returns CDR1 PRHDT and CDR2 FYEKMQ (reference sequence). CDR3 loop: CASSFGVQGNPYEQYF. Here the CDR3 DNA reads TGTGCCAGCAGCTTCGGCGTACAGGGGAATCCCTACGAGCAGTACTTC.

The chain carries TRBV15 and TRBJ1-1; perhaps TRBD1 as D (6 bases). CDR1 LNHNV and CDR2 YYDKDF come from the germline V gene (reference sequence). The CDR3 runs 14 residues. Deletions cut 1 base from V and 3 bases from J, with 9 bases between. The CDR3 loop is CATSRVHRDTEAFF. The CDR3, as DNA: TGTGCCACCAGCAGAGTTCACAGGGACACTGAAGCTTTCTTT.

The chain recombines TRBV2 with TRBJ2-6; 9 bases align to TRBD1. The CDR3 is 17 amino acids. The V segment lost 9 bases and the J segment 0 bases; nucleotides outside the gene matches: 9. Germline V gene sequence: CDR1 SNHLY, CDR2 FYNNEI. The DNA for the CDR3 is TGTGCCAGGGCAACAGGGGGCGCCAGCTCTGGGGCCAACGTCCTGACTTTC. Amino acid sequence: CARATGGASSGANVLTF.

Worth noting for this clone: Other DNA sequences in the same sample also yield this CDR3. The chain joins TRBV5-1 to TRBJ2-1; 13 bases line up with TRBD2. Unmatched junction bases numbered 2, after V lost 5 bases and J lost 6 bases. Germline CDR1 and CDR2: SGHRS and YFSETQ. This CDR3 contains 14 residues. The CDR3 loop is CASRGLAGVNEQFF. The CDR3 nucleotides are TGCGCCAGCAGAGGACTAGCGGGGGTCAATGAGCAGTTCTTC.

J is TRBJ1-1 and V is TRBV5-1; no reliable D call. The CDR3 is 12 amino acids. V lost 0 bases and J 8 bases, leaving 8 bases between the germline ends. Germline CDR1 reads SGHRS; CDR2 reads YFSETQ. CDR3 DNA: TGCGCCAGCAGCTTGGATTGGGCAGAAGCTTTCTTT. The encoded protein is CASSLDWAEAFF.

The chain carries TRBV15 and TRBJ1-5; D unresolved. V dropped 2 bases and J dropped 4 bases, with 3 bases sitting between them. The CDR3 covers 12 residues. The germline V gene has CDR1 LNHNV and CDR2 YYDKDF (reference sequence). The CDR3 reads CATSRQNQPQHF. CDR3 DNA: TGTGCCACCAGCAGACAGAATCAGCCCCAGCATTTT.

The J gene is TRBJ2-7, the V gene TRBV4-3, with 10 nucleotides matching TRBD2. The CDR3 totals 16 residues. With 2 bases clipped from V and 3 bases from J, the junction kept 7 bases outside the gene matches. The germline V gene has CDR1 LGHNA and CDR2 YSLEER. The CDR3 DNA is TGCGCCAGCAGCCAATCAATCGGACTAGCGGACTACGAGCAGTACTTC. Protein: CASSQSIGLADYEQYF.

This clone showed up just once. The chain carries TRBV7-2 and TRBJ2-1; 9 nucleotides agree with TRBD2. The CDR3 covers 16 residues. V shed 1 base, J shed 5 bases, and the junction held 6 bases outside the gene matches. Germline V gene sequence: CDR1 SGHTA, CDR2 FQGNSA. The CDR3, as DNA: TGTGCCAGCAGCTTAGTGGGGCGGGGGGGCCACAATGAGCAGTTCTTC. Its translation: CASSLVGRGGHNEQFF. The full variable domain, with the rest looked up from reference TRBV7-2 and TRBJ2-1, is GAGVSQSPSNKVTEKGKDVELRCDPISGHTALYWYRQSLGQGLEFLIYFQGNSAPDKSGLPSDRFSAERTGGSVSTLTIQRTQQEDSAVYLCASSLVGRGGHNEQFFGPGTRLTVL.

This clone showed up just once. This chain connects TRBV30 to TRBJ2-4; TRBD1 agrees at 9 bases. After removal of 0 bases from V and 7 bases from J, the junction contained 4 bases not matched to a gene. Germline CDR1 GTSNPN, CDR2 SVGIG (reference sequence). The length of the CDR3 is 14 residues. The CDR3, as DNA: TGTGCCTGGAGTGTACGTGGGACAGGGAACATTCAGTACTTC. Protein: CAWSVRGTGNIQYF.

J is TRBJ2-2 and V is TRBV27, with D perhaps matching TRBD1 (5 bases). The germline V and J ends were trimmed by 3 bases and 5 bases, with 13 bases remaining between them. The CDR3 consists of 15 residues. Germline assignment: CDR1 MNHEY and CDR2 SMNVEV (reference sequence). CDR3 in amino acids: CASSFSLTVTGELFF. CDR3 DNA sequence: TGTGCCAGCAGTTTCTCCCTGACAGTTACCGGGGAGCTGTTTTTT.

The chain links TRBV5-6 to TRBJ1-2; 8 bases line up with TRBD1. The J segment lost 5 bases and the V segment lost 7 bases, leaving 13 bases of the junction unmatched. Germline CDR1 SGHDT, CDR2 YYEEEE. The CDR3 sequence is 15 residues long. For the CDR3, the DNA is TGTGCCAGCCGCCCCCTCGGACAGGGACTTTATGGCTACACCTTC. Its translation is CASRPLGQGLYGYTF.

This clone was seen just once. CDR3 DNA sequence: TGTGCCATCAGTCCGGGACTAGCGGGCTCCTACAATGAGCAGTTCTTC. It encodes CAISPGLAGSYNEQFF. V usage is TRBV10-3 and J usage is TRBJ2-1, with 12 bases aligning to TRBD2. V shed 5 bases and J 0 bases; nucleotides not matched to a gene: 2. Germline V gene sequence: CDR1 ENHRY, CDR2 SYGVKD. This CDR3 has 16 residues.

The V gene is TRBV5-1, the J gene TRBJ1-1, with 9 bases that match TRBD1. The J segment lost 2 bases and the V segment lost 4 bases, leaving 6 bases of the junction unmatched. CDR1 SGHRS and CDR2 YFSETQ come from the germline V gene. The CDR3 length is 15 residues. As DNA, the CDR3 is TGCGCCAGCAGCGATTACAGGGGGCGTAACACTGAAGCTTTCTTT. Residues: CASSDYRGRNTEAFF.

The V gene is TRBV5-6, the J gene TRBJ1-4; D is perhaps TRBD1 (5 bases). The CDR3 runs to 18 residues. V was cut by 2 bases and J by 5 bases, with 22 bases left in between. Germline assignment: CDR1 SGHDT and CDR2 YYEEEE. The CDR3 loop reads CASSLGVQDGWKNEKLFF. DNA for the CDR3: TGTGCCAGCAGCTTAGGGGTACAGGACGGCTGGAAAAATGAAAAACTGTTTTTT.

This clone appeared once. This sample also contains other DNA sequences that code for the same CDR3. The CDR3 DNA reads as TGTGCCAGCAGCTCCGGGACAGCCTACTATGGCTACACCTTC. Translation: CASSSGTAYYGYTF. The chain is built from TRBV5-6 and TRBJ1-2; the match to TRBD1 covers 7 bases. Germline V lookup: CDR1 SGHDT, CDR2 YYEEEE. The CDR3 contains 14 residues. J lost 3 bases, V lost 3 bases, and 5 bases had no gene match.

This clone was seen more than once but under ten times. V gene TRBV5-1 combines with J gene TRBJ2-5; tentatively, D is TRBD2 (6 bases). The length of the CDR3 is 13 residues. Germline values: CDR1 SGHRS, CDR2 YFSETQ. Deletions cut 4 bases from V and 1 base from J, with 8 bases between. CDR3 in DNA: TGCGCCAGCAGCACCGGGGGCCAAGAGACCCAGTACTTC. As protein: CASSTGGQETQYF.

This chain uses TRBV10-3 with TRBJ2-7; TRBD2 matches 8 bases. Germline V gene data show CDR1 as ENHRY and CDR2 as SYGVKD. Trimming at V came to 6 bases and at J to 2 bases, leaving 9 bases not matched to a gene. This CDR3 is built from 15 residues. The CDR3 loop reads CAIRGERERAYEQYF. The CDR3 coding sequence is TGTGCCATCAGAGGCGAGCGGGAGAGGGCCTACGAGCAGTACTTC.

The rearrangement joins TRBV6-6 to TRBJ1-1; possibly TRBD1 for D (6 bases). V lost 6 bases and J 4 bases, leaving 15 bases between the germline ends. CDR1 is MNHNY and CDR2 is SVGAGI in the germline V gene (reference sequence). The CDR3 runs 14 residues. This CDR3 reads CASSLNGGRTEAFF. CDR3 coding DNA: TGTGCCAGCAGCCTGAACGGGGGGCGCACTGAAGCTTTCTTT.

This clone has only a few counts. J is TRBJ1-6 and V is TRBV10-3, with 9 positions matching TRBD1. V lost 0 bases to trimming and J lost 10 bases; unmatched junction nucleotides: 4. The CDR3 is made up of 15 amino acids. Germline values: CDR1 ENHRY, CDR2 SYGVKD. The CDR3 here is CAISESTGGLSPLHF. CDR3 in DNA: TGTGCCATCAGTGAGTCGACAGGGGGGCTCTCACCCCTCCACTTT.

V gene TRBV9 combines with J gene TRBJ1-6; 8 bases agree with TRBD1. Germline CDR1 and CDR2: SGDLS and YYNGEE. With 3 bases clipped from V and 8 bases from J, the junction kept 10 bases outside the gene matches. The CDR3 consists of 16 residues. The chain's CDR3 is CASSAPPGQVDSPLHF. In DNA, the CDR3 is TGTGCCAGCAGCGCTCCCCCGGGACAGGTAGATTCACCCCTCCACTTT.

Here the CDR3 DNA reads TGTGCCAGCAGTTATATCTCTTCGAGCACAGATACGCAGTATTTT. It codes for CASSYISSSTDTQYF. The chain joins TRBV6-6 to TRBJ2-3; D gene ambiguous. CDR3 length: 15 amino acids. The germline V gene encodes CDR1 MNHNY and CDR2 SVGAGI (reference sequence). Trimming took 3 bases from V and 0 from J, leaving 10 bases between them.

The chain recombines TRBV19 with TRBJ2-3, with D maybe TRBD1 (6 bases). Germline CDR1 and CDR2: LNHDA and SQIVND (reference sequence). Deletions cut 4 bases from V and 4 bases from J, with 12 bases between. The CDR3 runs 14 residues. The CDR3 DNA reads as TGTGCCAGTAGTACCACAGGGACCCCAGATACGCAGTATTTT. Its protein is CASSTTGTPDTQYF.

The V gene is TRBV11-2, the J gene TRBJ2-1, with 11 bases aligning to TRBD2. Trimming cost V 4 bases and J 4 bases; bases outside gene matches: 6. Looked up from germline, CDR1 is SGHAT and CDR2 is FQNNGV. The CDR3 is 16 amino acids. In DNA form, the CDR3 reads TGTGCCAGCAGCTGGTCCGGGACTAGCGGTTACAATGAGCAGTTCTTC. Protein sequence: CASSWSGTSGYNEQFF.

The chain couples TRBV7-9 to TRBJ1-2, with 10 bases fitting TRBD1. V shed 5 bases and J 7 bases; nucleotides not matched to a gene: 4. The length of the CDR3 is 13 residues. The germline gives CDR1 SEHNR, CDR2 FQNEAQ (reference sequence). In DNA, the CDR3 is TGTGCCAGCAGCCCGGACAGGGGGGCTGGCTACACCTTC. Translating gives CASSPDRGAGYTF. The variable domain in full, completed from reference TRBV7-9 and TRBJ1-2, reads DTGVSQNPRHKITKRGQNVTFRCDPISEHNRLYWYRQTLGQGPEFLTYFQNEAQLEKSRLLSDRFSAERPKGSFSTLEIQRTEQGDSAMYLCASSPDRGAGYTFGSGTRLTVV.

The chain has TRBV5-4 and TRBJ1-2; 9 bases are shared with TRBD1. The J segment lost 5 bases and the V segment lost 1 base, leaving 3 bases of the junction unmatched. The CDR3 covers 14 residues. CDR1 is SGHNT and CDR2 is YYREEE in the germline V gene (reference sequence). CDR3 coding DNA: TGTGCCAGCAGCTTGATGGGACAGGGTTATGGCTACACCTTC. Its protein is CASSLMGQGYGYTF.

The chain joins TRBV11-2 to TRBJ1-4; D is undetermined. V lost 1 base to trimming and J lost 5 bases, with 14 bases between them. Germline values: CDR1 SGHAT, CDR2 FQNNGV. The CDR3 runs to 16 residues. The CDR3 sequence is CASSLGSGLSNEKLFF. Here the CDR3 DNA reads TGTGCCAGCAGCTTAGGTTCGGGGTTGTCAAATGAAAAACTGTTTTTT.

This chain's CDR3 is CASSSGLAGVGPYNEQFF. The CDR3 nucleotides read TGTGCCAGCAGCTCGGGACTAGCGGGAGTGGGCCCCTACAATGAGCAGTTCTTC. V and J are TRBV7-9 and TRBJ2-1, with 14 bases lining up with TRBD2. Germline CDR1 is SEHNR and CDR2 is FQNEAQ (reference sequence). The CDR3 has 18 residues. J gave up 2 bases and V 4 bases, and 7 bases lay outside the gene matches.

V and J are TRBV12-5 and TRBJ1-2, with D tentatively TRBD1 (6 bases). V shed 5 bases and J shed 8 bases, with 18 bases lying between them. The CDR3 length is 14 residues. Germline CDR1 reads LGHNT; CDR2 reads FRNRAP. The CDR3, as DNA: TGTGCTAGTGGTCTGGGGTCAGGGGCGGAGGGCTACACCTTC. It encodes CASGLGSGAEGYTF.

In its sample, this clone was seen once. The chain has TRBV18 and TRBJ1-2; 8 bases fit TRBD1. The CDR3 has 15 amino acids. The junction had 3 bases not matched to a gene; V was cut back by 3 bases and J by 0 bases. Per the germline V gene, CDR1 is KGHSH and CDR2 is LQKENI. CDR3 sequence: CASSPPQGANYGYTF. In DNA, the CDR3 is TGTGCCAGCTCACCTCCACAGGGGGCTAACTATGGCTACACCTTC.